One and the same sample provided the 22 T cell receptor beta chains below, sequenced in a study of tumor-infiltrating lymphocytes in primary liver carcinoma. From around 500 ng of total RNA, TCR beta-specific cDNA was reverse-transcribed using a constant-region primer. Three nested multiplex PCR rounds of slightly modified ARM-PCR generated TCR beta libraries. A C-beta reverse primer was combined with TRBV1-TRBV30 forward primers in the first two PCR rounds, and each round had 10 cycles. Via MiXCR, TCRdb re-called the multiplex PCR reads, giving one row per CDR3 protein. The sample contains 310,000 or so distinct CDR3 sequences, around three fifths of which appear only once. Blood RNA came from unsorted whole blood; germline DNA was also extracted. The sample comprised peripheral blood. The receptors come from a woman aged 30 to 39 with primary liver carcinoma and hepatitis B virus infection.

Many counts were recorded for this clonotype. V is TRBV4-3 and J is TRBJ1-1; 7 bases align to TRBD1. The CDR3 sequence is 14 residues long. Germline values: CDR1 LGHNA, CDR2 YSLEER. V gave up 3 bases and J gave up 5 bases; unmatched junction bases: 6. CDR3 loop: CASSHDRAVTEAFF. DNA of the CDR3: TGCGCCAGCAGCCACGACAGGGCGGTAACTGAAGCTTTCTTT.

This clonotype was recorded a few times. A read error is possible here, since a much larger clone lies one base away. The rearrangement joins TRBV11-2 to TRBJ2-1, with 8 bases lining up with TRBD2. Germline CDR1 SGHAT, CDR2 FQNNGV. The V and J ends lost 0 bases and 7 bases, in that order; junction bases with no gene match: 5. CDR3 length: 15 amino acids. CDR3 DNA: TGTGCCAGCAGCTTAGAGATAGCGGGATGTAATGAGCAGTTCTTC. Its protein product is CASSLEIAGCNEQFF.

This clonotype was recorded many times. The chain is built from TRBV6-2 or TRBV6-3 and TRBJ2-7, with 13 positions matching TRBD2. The trim removed 4 bases at V and 4 bases at J, leaving 1 base unmatched. The CDR3 runs to 14 residues. The germline V gene encodes CDR1 MNHEY and CDR2 SVGEGT. The CDR3 sequence: CASSSTSGGYEQYF. The CDR3 DNA follows: TGTGCCAGCAGTTCGACTAGCGGGGGGTACGAGCAGTACTTC.

The chain joins TRBV28 to TRBJ2-2, with D maybe TRBD1 (6 bases). Trimming took 1 base from V and 4 from J, leaving 13 bases between them. This CDR3 has 16 amino acids. CDR1 and CDR2 (germline): MDHEN, SYDVKM. CDR3 coding DNA: TGTGCCAGCAGTTTATCCCGGGACACTGCCACCGGGGAGCTGTTTTTT. Residues: CASSLSRDTATGELFF.

This clonotype appeared a few times. An end of the junction does not agree with germline; a read error may underlie this. CDR3 loop: CASSANLAGDVYERFF. CDR3 coding DNA: TGTGCCAGCAGTGCCAACCTAGCGGGAGATGTCTATGAGCGGTTCTTC. V usage is TRBV6-1 and J usage is TRBJ2-1; 10 bases fit TRBD2. The CDR3 totals 16 residues. CDR1 is MNHNS, CDR2 SASEGT, per germline.

This clonotype was counted a few times. The chain employs TRBV4-2 and TRBJ2-5, with D possibly matching TRBD1 (6 bases). Deletions cut 1 base from V and 3 bases from J, with 21 bases between. The germline gives CDR1 LGHNA, CDR2 YNFKEQ. The CDR3 has 18 amino acids. The CDR3 DNA reads as TGTGCCAGCAGCCAAGTAATTCCTGGGGGCGGTGGTAAAGAGACCCAGTACTTC. Amino acid sequence: CASSQVIPGGGGKETQYF.

This clonotype was seen a few times. CDR3 residues: CASSLVSKNIQYF. The CDR3 DNA sequence: TGTGCCAGCAGTTTAGTATCCAAAAACATTCAGTACTTC. V is TRBV12-3 or TRBV12-4 and J is TRBJ2-4; the D is unclear. The V end lost 1 base, the J end lost 2 bases, and 3 bases lay between the germline ends. The CDR3 has 13 residues.

Concerning this clonotype: With a much larger clone just one base away, this may be a read error. This chain joins TRBV29-1 and TRBJ2-1; 9 positions agree with TRBD2. The V gene end was trimmed by 8 bases and the J gene end by 7 bases; junction bases not matched to a gene: 12. The CDR3 is 14 residues long. Germline V gene data show CDR1 as SQVTM and CDR2 as ANQGSEA. DNA for the CDR3: TGCAGCACATCCTTGACTAGCGGCTGGAATGAGCAGTTCTTC. This encodes CSTSLTSGWNEQFF.

The chain uses TRBV30 and TRBJ1-3; D ambiguous. Deletions cut 4 bases from V and 3 bases from J, with 13 bases between. The CDR3 is 14 residues long. Germline CDR1 and CDR2: GTSNPN and SVGIG (reference sequence). In DNA, the CDR3 is TGTGCCTGGACTAGTACCCTCGGTGGAAACACCATATATTTT. It codes for CAWTSTLGGNTIYF.

This clonotype has a single count. Germline is not matched at one junction end, which may reflect a read error. This sequence joins TRBV11-2 and TRBJ1-5, with 8 nucleotides matching TRBD1. Per the germline V gene, CDR1 is SGHAT and CDR2 is FQNNGV. The CDR3 totals 15 residues. In DNA form, the CDR3 reads TGCGCCAGCAGCCCCGGGACAGGAGGCCATCAGCCCCAGCATTTT. Its translation is CASSPGTGGHQPQHF.

To note about this clonotype: At one of its ends the junction is not consistent with the germline gene, which may arise from a read error. The genes are TRBV11-2 and TRBJ2-2; no clear D gene. This CDR3 region has 15 residues. Germline loops: CDR1 SGHAT, CDR2 FQNNGV. Written as DNA, the CDR3 is TGTGGCAGCCGCTTAGAGTCGGTACACCGCGGGGAGCTGTTTTTT. Translated: CGSRLESVHRGELFF.

In regard to this clonotype: The conserved final phenylalanine or tryptophan is absent from the CDR3, which likely points to a read error. V is TRBV10-3 and J is TRBJ1-6; weak D call: TRBD1 (5 bases). The V gene lost 8 bases and the J gene lost 7 bases, with 9 bases spanning the gap. CDR1 and CDR2 from the germline V gene are ENHRY and SYGVKD. This CDR3 has 12 residues. CDR3 sequence reads: CAIGKGNSPLHV. The CDR3 region has the DNA TGTGCCATCGGGAAGGGGAATTCACCCCTCCACGTT.

The CDR3 reads CASSPGSYTGELFF. In nucleotides, the CDR3 is TGTGCCAGCAGCCCGGGGAGTTACACCGGGGAGCTGTTTTTT. This chain connects TRBV12-3 or TRBV12-4 to TRBJ2-2, with a tentative D call TRBD2 (5 bases). CDR3 length: 14 residues. Trimming cost V 6 bases and J 3 bases, with 11 bases left between them.

This clonotype was counted at least ten times. The rearrangement links TRBV12-3 or TRBV12-4 to TRBJ1-1, with TRBD1 as a possible D gene (5 bases). CDR3 size: 16 residues. Trimming pared 6 bases from V and 0 bases from J, leaving 17 bases between. CDR3 bases: TGTGCCAGCAGCCGACAGCTTCCTAGGATGAACACTGAAGCTTTCTTT. Amino acids: CASSRQLPRMNTEAFF.

This clonotype was detected only a few times. The V and J genes are TRBV30 and TRBJ1-2, with D hard to call. Germline CDR1 GTSNPN, CDR2 SVGIG (reference sequence). This CDR3 is built from 11 residues. V dropped 2 bases and J dropped 8 bases, with 9 bases sitting between them. This chain's CDR3 is CAWSPPPGYTF. The CDR3 DNA follows: TGTGCCTGGAGTCCCCCCCCCGGCTACACCTTC.

CDR3 sequence: CASSSLWGRAYEQYF. For the CDR3, the DNA is TGTGCCAGCAGTTCCCTGTGGGGGCGGGCCTACGAGCAGTACTTC. V usage is TRBV6-6 and J usage is TRBJ2-7; a weak D match, TRBD1 (6 bases). V lost 4 bases, J lost 2 bases, and 15 bases lay in between. The CDR3 totals 15 residues. CDR1 and CDR2 from the germline V gene are MNHNY and SVGAGI (reference sequence).

CDR3 sequence: CATGAATNEQFF. CDR3 coding DNA: TGTGCCACCGGAGCAGCGACTAATGAGCAGTTCTTC. The V call is TRBV7-2, the J call TRBJ2-1, with D unresolved. This CDR3 contains 12 residues. Germline V gives CDR1 SGHTA, CDR2 FQGNSA. Trimming shortened V by 10 bases and J by 7 bases, and 14 bases separated the two germline ends. Looking up the rest from reference TRBV7-2 and TRBJ2-1 gives the full variable domain: GAGVSQSPSNKVTEKGKDVELRCDPISGHTALYWYRQSLGQGLEFLIYFQGNSAPDKSGLPSDRFSAERTGGSVSTLTIQRTQQEDSAVYLCATGAATNEQFFGPGTRLTVL.

As to this clonotype: A much more abundant neighbour one base away suggests this may be a read error. The chain combines TRBV4-3 with TRBJ2-1; maybe TRBD2 (5 bases). This CDR3 comprises 17 residues. CDR1 is LGHNA and CDR2 is YSLEER in the germline V gene. Trimming left V 2 bases short and J 0 bases short, with 14 bases between. The CDR3 here is CASSQNVAGGSYNEQFF. The CDR3, as DNA: TGCGCCAGCAGCCAAAATGTTGCGGGCGGCTCCTACAATGAGCAGTTCTTC.

This clonotype came up many times. This chain joins TRBV11-2 and TRBJ2-2; the match to TRBD1 covers 10 bases. The CDR3 has 17 amino acids. The germline gives CDR1 SGHAT, CDR2 FQNNGV. J was trimmed by 4 bases and V by 5 bases; bases with no gene match: 10. CDR3 protein: CASSEGQGSFGTGELFF. The CDR3 DNA reads TGTGCCAGCAGCGAGGGACAGGGGTCCTTTGGCACCGGGGAGCTGTTTTTT. Using reference TRBV11-2 and TRBJ2-2 for the parts outside the CDR3, the full variable domain is EAGVAQSPRYKIIEKRQSVAFWCNPISGHATLYWYQQILGQGPKLLIQFQNNGVVDDSQLPKDRFSAERLKGVDSTLKIQPAKLEDSAVYLCASSEGQGSFGTGELFFGEGSRLTVL.

In its sample, this clonotype was seen a few times. V and J are TRBV12-5 and TRBJ2-1; 8 bases align to TRBD2. Germline assignment: CDR1 LGHNT and CDR2 FRNRAP. The CDR3 is 19 amino acids. Trimming took 1 base from V and 2 from J; bases not matched to a gene: 13. CDR3 sequence (DNA): TGTGCTAGTGGTTTGGCCCCCCTCGGTAGCGGGAAGGCCTACAATGAGCAGTTCTTC. Amino acids: CASGLAPLGSGKAYNEQFF.

V gene TRBV7-9 combines with J gene TRBJ2-7; 8 nucleotides agree with TRBD2. Germline trimming cut 5 bases from V and 2 bases from J; bases unmatched to any gene: 11. Looked up from germline, CDR1 is SEHNR and CDR2 is FQNEAQ (reference sequence). The CDR3 consists of 16 residues. The CDR3 nucleotides are TGTGCCAGCAGCCACCTAGCGAGAGCGGGGGCCTACGAGCAGTACTTC. Protein: CASSHLARAGAYEQYF.

In the case of this clonotype: A much larger clone differs by one base, so this may be a read error. The chain has TRBV29-1 and TRBJ1-5, with a weak D call TRBD1 (6 bases). Per the germline V gene, CDR1 is SQVTM and CDR2 is ANQGSEA. The CDR3 runs 13 residues. The CDR3 DNA sequence: TGCAGCGCTGCCAGGGGTGGCAATCGGCCCCAGCATTTT. This gives the protein CSAARGGNRPQHF.